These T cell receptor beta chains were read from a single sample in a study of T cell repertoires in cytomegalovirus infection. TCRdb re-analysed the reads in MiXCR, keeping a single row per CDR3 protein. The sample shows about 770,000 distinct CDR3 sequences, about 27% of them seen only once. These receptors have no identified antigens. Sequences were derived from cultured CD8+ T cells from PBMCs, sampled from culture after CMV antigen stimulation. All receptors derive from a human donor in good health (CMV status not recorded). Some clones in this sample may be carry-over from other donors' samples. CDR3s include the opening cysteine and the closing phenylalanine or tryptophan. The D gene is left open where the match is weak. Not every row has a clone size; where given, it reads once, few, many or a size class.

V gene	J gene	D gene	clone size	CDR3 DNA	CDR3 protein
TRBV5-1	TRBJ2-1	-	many	TGCGCCAGCAGCTTGTATGAGGGGGATCAGGACAATGAGCAGTTCTTC	CASSLYEGDQDNEQFF
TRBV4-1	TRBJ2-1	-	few	TGCGCCAGCAGCCCCTATAGCAATGAGCAGTTCTTC	CASSPYSNEQFF
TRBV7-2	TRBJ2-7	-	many	TGTGCCAGTAGGTTTCTCGGGACGGTCTACGAGCAGTACTTC	CASRFLGTVYEQYF
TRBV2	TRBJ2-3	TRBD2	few	TGTGCCAGCAGTGACCCGACTAGCGGGTGGGATACGCAGTATTTT	CASSDPTSGWDTQYF
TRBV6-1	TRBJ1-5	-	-	TGTGCCAGCAGTGAATGGCAGTTTGGGCAGCCCCAGCATTTT	CASSEWQFGQPQHF
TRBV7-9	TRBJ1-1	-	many	TGTGCCAGCAGACCAGGGTATGGGTCCTTGGGAAGGGCTTTCTTT	CASRPGYGSLGRAFF
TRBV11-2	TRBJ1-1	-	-	TGTGCCAGCAGCTTAGATGGGAGAGGTTTATTCTTT	CASSLDGRGLFF
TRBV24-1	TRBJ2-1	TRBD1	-	TGTGCCACCAGTGACTCGACCGGGACAGGGACCTACAATGAGCAGTTCTTC	CATSDSTGTGTYNEQFF
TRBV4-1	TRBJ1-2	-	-	TGCGCCAGCAGCCAAGTCCTCAGGGGCCCAGGGCCAGCTAACTATGGCTACACCTTC	CASSQVLRGPGPANYGYTF
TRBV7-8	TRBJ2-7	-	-	TGTGCCAGCAGTAACCCGGGGTGGCAGTACTTC	CASSNPGWQYF